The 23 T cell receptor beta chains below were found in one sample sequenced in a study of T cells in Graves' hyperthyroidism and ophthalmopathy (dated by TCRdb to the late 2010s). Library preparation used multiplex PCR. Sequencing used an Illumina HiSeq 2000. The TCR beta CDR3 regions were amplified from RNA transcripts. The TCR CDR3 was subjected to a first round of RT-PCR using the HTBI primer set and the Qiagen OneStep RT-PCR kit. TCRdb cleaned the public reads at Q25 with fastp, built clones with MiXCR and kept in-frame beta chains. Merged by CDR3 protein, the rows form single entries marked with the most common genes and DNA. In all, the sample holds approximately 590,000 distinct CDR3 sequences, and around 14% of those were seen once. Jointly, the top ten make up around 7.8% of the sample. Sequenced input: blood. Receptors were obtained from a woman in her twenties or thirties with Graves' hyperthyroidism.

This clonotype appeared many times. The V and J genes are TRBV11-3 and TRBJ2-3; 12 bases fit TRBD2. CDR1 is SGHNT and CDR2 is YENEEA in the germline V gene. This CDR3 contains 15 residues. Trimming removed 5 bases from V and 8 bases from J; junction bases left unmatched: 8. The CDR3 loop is CASSASTSGSSTQYF. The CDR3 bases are TGTGCCAGCAGCGCCTCGACTAGCGGGAGTTCTACGCAGTATTTT.

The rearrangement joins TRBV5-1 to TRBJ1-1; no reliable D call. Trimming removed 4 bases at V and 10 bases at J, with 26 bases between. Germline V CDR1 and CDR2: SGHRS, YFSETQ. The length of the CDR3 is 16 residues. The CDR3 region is CASSRAFEMGPPSAFF. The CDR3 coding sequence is TGCGCCAGCAGCCGGGCTTTTGAGATGGGCCCTCCTTCAGCTTTCTTT.

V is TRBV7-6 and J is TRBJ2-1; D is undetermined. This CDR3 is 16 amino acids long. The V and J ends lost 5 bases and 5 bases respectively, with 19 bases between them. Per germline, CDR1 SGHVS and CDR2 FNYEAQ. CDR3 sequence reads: CASSTNQWAEDNEQFF. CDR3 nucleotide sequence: TGTGCCAGCAGCACAAACCAGTGGGCAGAAGACAATGAGCAGTTCTTC.

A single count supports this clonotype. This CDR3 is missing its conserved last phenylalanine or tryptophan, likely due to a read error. CDR3 region: CATSSAEEGEGEQYL. Written as DNA, the CDR3 is TGTGCCACCAGCAGCGCGGAGGAGGGCGAGGGGGAGCAGTACCTC. The chain recombines TRBV15 with TRBJ2-7, with a possible D match to TRBD2 (6 bases). Trimming removed 3 bases at V and 7 bases at J, with 19 bases between. This CDR3 spans 15 amino acids. Germline loops: CDR1 LNHNV, CDR2 YYDKDF (reference sequence).

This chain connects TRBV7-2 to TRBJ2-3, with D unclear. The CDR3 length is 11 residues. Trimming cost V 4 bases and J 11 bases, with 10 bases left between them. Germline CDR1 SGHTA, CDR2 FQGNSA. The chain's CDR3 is CASSSPVMQYF. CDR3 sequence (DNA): TGTGCCAGCAGCTCCCCCGTAATGCAGTATTTT.

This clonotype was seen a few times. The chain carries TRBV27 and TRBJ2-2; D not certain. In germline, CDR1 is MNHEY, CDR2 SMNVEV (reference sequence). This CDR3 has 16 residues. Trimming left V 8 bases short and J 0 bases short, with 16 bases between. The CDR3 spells CASCPALGANTGELFF. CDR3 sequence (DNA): TGTGCCAGCTGCCCCGCCTTAGGTGCGAACACCGGGGAGCTGTTTTTT.

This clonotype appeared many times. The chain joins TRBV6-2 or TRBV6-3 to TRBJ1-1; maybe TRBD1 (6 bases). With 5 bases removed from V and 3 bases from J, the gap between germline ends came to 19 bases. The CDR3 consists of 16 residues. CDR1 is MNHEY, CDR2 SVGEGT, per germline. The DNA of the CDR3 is TGTGCCAGCAGTAATCGACAGGTCTCTTGGGACACTGAAGCTTTCTTT. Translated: CASSNRQVSWDTEAFF.

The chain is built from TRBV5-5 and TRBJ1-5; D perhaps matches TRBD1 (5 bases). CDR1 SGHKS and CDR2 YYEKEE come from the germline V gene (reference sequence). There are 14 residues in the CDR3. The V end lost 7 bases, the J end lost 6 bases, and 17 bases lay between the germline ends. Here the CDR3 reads CASAPGAGRQPQHF. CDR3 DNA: TGTGCCAGCGCCCCCGGGGCAGGGCGTCAGCCCCAGCATTTT.

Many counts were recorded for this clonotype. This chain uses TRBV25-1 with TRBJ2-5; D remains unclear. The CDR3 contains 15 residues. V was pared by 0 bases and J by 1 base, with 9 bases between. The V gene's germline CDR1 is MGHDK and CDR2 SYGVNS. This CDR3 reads CASSEYRQVQETQYF. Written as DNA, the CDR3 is TGTGCCAGCAGTGAATATCGGCAGGTCCAAGAGACCCAGTACTTC.

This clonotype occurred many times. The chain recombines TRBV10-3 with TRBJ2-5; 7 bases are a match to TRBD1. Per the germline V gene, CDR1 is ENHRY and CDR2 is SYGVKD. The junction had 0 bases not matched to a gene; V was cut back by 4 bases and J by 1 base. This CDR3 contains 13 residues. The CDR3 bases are TGTGCCATCAGTGGGACAGGCCAAGAGACCCAGTACTTC. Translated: CAISGTGQETQYF.

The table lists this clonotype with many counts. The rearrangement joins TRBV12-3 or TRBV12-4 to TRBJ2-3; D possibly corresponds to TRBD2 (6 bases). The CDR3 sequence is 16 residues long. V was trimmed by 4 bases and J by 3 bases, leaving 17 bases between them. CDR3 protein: CASSSTMGGFTDTQYF. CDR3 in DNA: TGTGCCAGCAGTTCTACGATGGGGGGTTTTACAGATACGCAGTATTTT.

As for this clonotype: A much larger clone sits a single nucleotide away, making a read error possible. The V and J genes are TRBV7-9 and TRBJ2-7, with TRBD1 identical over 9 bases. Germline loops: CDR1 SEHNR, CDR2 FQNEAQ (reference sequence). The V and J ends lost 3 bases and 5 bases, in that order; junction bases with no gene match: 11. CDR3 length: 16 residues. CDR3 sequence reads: CASSFTPGQGTHEQYF. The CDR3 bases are TGTGCCAGCAGCTTCACCCCGGGACAGGGAACCCACGAGCAGTACTTC.

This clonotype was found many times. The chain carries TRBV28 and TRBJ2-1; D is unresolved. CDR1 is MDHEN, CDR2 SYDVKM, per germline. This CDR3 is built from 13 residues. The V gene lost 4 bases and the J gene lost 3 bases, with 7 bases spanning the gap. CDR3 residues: CASSYRVYNEQFF. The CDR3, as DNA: TGTGCCAGCAGTTATAGGGTCTACAATGAGCAGTTCTTC.

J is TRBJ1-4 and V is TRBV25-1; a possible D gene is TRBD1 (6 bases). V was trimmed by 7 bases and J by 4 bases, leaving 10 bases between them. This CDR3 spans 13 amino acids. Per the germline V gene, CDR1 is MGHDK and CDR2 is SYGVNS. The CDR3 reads CASNDRLNEKLFF. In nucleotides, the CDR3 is TGTGCCAGCAATGACAGGCTTAATGAAAAACTGTTTTTT.

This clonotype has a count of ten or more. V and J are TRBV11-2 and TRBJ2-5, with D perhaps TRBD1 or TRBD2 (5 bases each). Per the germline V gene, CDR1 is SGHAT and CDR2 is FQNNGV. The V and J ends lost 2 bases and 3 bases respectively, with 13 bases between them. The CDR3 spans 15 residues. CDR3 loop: CASSLIGGIKETQYF. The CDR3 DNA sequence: TGTGCCAGCAGCTTAATTGGGGGTATTAAAGAGACCCAGTACTTC.

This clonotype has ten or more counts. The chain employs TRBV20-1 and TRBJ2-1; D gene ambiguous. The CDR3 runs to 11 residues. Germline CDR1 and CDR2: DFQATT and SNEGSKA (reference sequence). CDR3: CANSGFSEQFF. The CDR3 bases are TGCGCAAATTCAGGTTTTTCTGAGCAGTTCTTC.

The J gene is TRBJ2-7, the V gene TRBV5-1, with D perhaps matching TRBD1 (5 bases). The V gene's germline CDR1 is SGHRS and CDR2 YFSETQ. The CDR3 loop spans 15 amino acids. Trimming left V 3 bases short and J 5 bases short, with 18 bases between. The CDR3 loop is CASSYQDIRVDEQYF. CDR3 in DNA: TGCGCCAGCAGCTACCAGGACATCAGGGTCGACGAGCAGTACTTC.

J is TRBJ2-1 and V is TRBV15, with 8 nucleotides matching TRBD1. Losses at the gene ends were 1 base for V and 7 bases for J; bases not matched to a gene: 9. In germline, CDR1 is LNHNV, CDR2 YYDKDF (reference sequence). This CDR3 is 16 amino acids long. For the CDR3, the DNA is TGTGCCACCAGCAGAGCTGGAGGACAGGGTACGAATGAGCAGTTCTTC. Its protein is CATSRAGGQGTNEQFF.

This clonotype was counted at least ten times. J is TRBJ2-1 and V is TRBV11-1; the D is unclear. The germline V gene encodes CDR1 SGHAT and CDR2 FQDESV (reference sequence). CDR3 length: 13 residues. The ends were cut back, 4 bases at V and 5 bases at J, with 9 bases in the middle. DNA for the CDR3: TGTGCCAGCAGCTCCGCATTCGACAATGAGCAGTTCTTC. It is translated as CASSSAFDNEQFF.

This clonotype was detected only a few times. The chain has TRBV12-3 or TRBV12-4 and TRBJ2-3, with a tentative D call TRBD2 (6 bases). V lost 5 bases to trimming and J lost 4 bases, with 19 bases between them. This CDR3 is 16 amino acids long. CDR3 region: CASSEAAGFLPDTQYF. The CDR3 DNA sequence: TGTGCCAGCAGTGAGGCCGCGGGGTTTCTCCCAGATACGCAGTATTTT.

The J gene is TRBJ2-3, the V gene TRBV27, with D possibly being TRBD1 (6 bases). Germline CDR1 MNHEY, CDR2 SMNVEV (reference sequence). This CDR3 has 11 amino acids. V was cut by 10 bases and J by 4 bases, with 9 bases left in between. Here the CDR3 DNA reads TGTGCCACCTCAGGGGCAGATACGCAGTATTTT. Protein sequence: CATSGADTQYF.

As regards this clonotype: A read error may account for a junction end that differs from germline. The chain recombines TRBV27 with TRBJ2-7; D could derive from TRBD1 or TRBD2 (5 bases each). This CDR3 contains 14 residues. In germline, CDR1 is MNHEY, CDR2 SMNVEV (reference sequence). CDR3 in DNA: TGTACCAGCAGTTTCGGGGCACGCTCCTACGAGCAGTACTTC. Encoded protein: CTSSFGARSYEQYF.

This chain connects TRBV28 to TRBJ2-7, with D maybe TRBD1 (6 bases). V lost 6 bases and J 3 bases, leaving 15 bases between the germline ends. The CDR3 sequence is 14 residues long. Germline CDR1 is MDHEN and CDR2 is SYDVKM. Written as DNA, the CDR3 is TGTGCCAGCAGAGGGGGTTTAGAAAGCTACGAGCAGTACTTC. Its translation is CASRGGLESYEQYF.